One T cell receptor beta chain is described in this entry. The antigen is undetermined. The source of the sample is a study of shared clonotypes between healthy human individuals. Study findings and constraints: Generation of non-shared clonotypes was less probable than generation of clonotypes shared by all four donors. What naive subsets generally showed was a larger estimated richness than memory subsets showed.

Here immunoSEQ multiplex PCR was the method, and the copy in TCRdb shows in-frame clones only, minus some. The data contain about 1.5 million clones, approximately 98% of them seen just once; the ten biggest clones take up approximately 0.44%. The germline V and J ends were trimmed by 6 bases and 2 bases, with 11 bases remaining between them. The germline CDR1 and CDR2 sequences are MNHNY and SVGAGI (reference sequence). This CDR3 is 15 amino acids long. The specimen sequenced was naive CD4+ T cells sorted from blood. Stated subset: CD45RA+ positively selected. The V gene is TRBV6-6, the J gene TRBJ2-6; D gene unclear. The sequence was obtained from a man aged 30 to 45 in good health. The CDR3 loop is CASSHLSTGANVLTF. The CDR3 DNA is TGTGCCAGCAGCCATCTCAGTACTGGGGCCAACGTCCTGACTTTC.